This T cell receptor (beta chain) originates from a study of cytomegalovirus exposure and HLA in healthy donors. Study conclusions and caveats: In an earlier analysis, about 90% or about 30%: the productive usage of most TCR beta V segments. A missense variant in DCLRE1C was later tied to TCR beta V- and J-gene trimming.

The PCR used 60 Vbeta and 13 Jbeta primers. Some clones are missing from TCRdb's copy, which holds only in-frame ones; the method was immunoSEQ multiplex PCR. Of about 160,000 clones listed, about 75% were seen once; the top ten hold roughly 2%. CDR3 length: 13 residues. From germline, CDR1 is SEHNR and CDR2 FQNEAQ (reference sequence). Trimming took off 4 bases at V and 4 bases at J, with 7 bases between the two ends. For this clone: Its antigen is unidentified.

Sample: PBMCs. The TCR sequence derives from a female donor in good health and CMV-seronegative. The chain uses TRBV7-9 and TRBJ2-2; D is unresolved. The CDR3 sequence: CASSSHLTGELFF. For the CDR3, the DNA is TGTGCCAGCAGCTCACACCTCACCGGGGAGCTGTTTTTT.